Following are 31 T cell receptor beta chains from one sample sequenced in a study of T cells in Graves' hyperthyroidism and ophthalmopathy. Amplified TCR beta CDR3 regions came from RNA transcripts. An initial round of RT-PCR targeting the TCR CDR3 relied on the HTBI primer set. MiXCR, run by TCRdb on the multiplex PCR reads, gives a single entry per CDR3 protein. The sample contains 500,000 or so distinct CDR3 sequences, more than 15% of which appear only once. Sequencing was performed on blood. The receptors were sampled from a woman under 30 with Graves' ophthalmopathy.

This clonotype was seen repeatedly, ten times or more. The chain employs TRBV12-3 or TRBV12-4 and TRBJ2-1; 10 positions agree with TRBD2. This CDR3 region has 13 residues. Trimming at V came to 10 bases and at J to 7 bases, leaving 7 bases not matched to a gene. In DNA, the CDR3 is TGTGCCACCTTAGCGGGGGGTTATAATGAGCAGTTCTTC. This codes for CATLAGGYNEQFF.

As to this clonotype: It may be a read error: a sequence one base away is much more abundant. The chain carries TRBV19 and TRBJ1-1; D is undetermined. The V and J ends lost 6 bases and 6 bases respectively, with 8 bases between them. CDR3 length: 11 residues. Germline V gene sequence: CDR1 LNHDA, CDR2 SQIVND (reference sequence). CDR3: CASSGVAEAFF. As DNA, the CDR3 is TGTGCCAGTAGCGGGGTGGCTGAAGCTTTCTTT. Using reference TRBV19 and TRBJ1-1 for the parts outside the CDR3, the full variable domain is DGGITQSPKYLFRKEGQNVTLSCEQNLNHDAMYWYRQDPGQGLRLIYYSQIVNDFQKGDIAEGYSVSREKKESFPLTVTSAQKNPTAFYLCASSGVAEAFFGQGTRLTVV.

Concerning this clonotype: A read error may be the cause here, since a much bigger clone is one base away. This chain connects TRBV27 to TRBJ1-2, with D unresolved. Germline V lookup: CDR1 MNHEY, CDR2 SMNVEV (reference sequence). This CDR3 comprises 15 residues. Trimming took off 11 bases at V and 4 bases at J, with 23 bases between the two ends. DNA of the CDR3: TGTGCCCGCTCCTCAGGCACGGAGATGGGCTATGGCTACACCTTC. Amino acids: CARSSGTEMGYGYTF.

The J gene is TRBJ1-5, the V gene TRBV4-2, with no clear D. This CDR3 has 14 amino acids. Germline V lookup: CDR1 LGHNA, CDR2 YNFKEQ. The V end was cut by 0 bases, the J end by 10 bases, with 13 bases between. The CDR3 DNA reads as TGTGCCAGCAGCCAAGATAGGAAAGCCGACCCCCAGCATTTT. Its translation: CASSQDRKADPQHF.

This clonotype was seen only a few times. A clone one base away is much larger, so this may be a read error. The chain has TRBV20-1 and TRBJ2-1; 10 nucleotides match TRBD2. V was clipped by 4 bases and J by 8 bases; unmatched bases: 11. Germline V gene lookup returns CDR1 DFQATT and CDR2 SNEGSKA (reference sequence). The CDR3 extends over 15 amino acids. The CDR3 DNA reads TGCAGTGCTACCCGGACTAGCGGACCGTTGGATGAGCAGTTCTTC. Residues: CSATRTSGPLDEQFF.

V is TRBV10-3 and J is TRBJ2-1, with D perhaps TRBD2 (5 bases). Trimming took off 10 bases at V and 6 bases at J, with 19 bases between the two ends. Germline lookup yields CDR1 ENHRY and CDR2 SYGVKD. This CDR3 has 14 residues. DNA of the CDR3: TGTGCCACCGACGAAATGAATGGGAGCAATGAGCAGTTCTTC. Encoded protein: CATDEMNGSNEQFF.

This chain joins TRBV7-9 and TRBJ2-2; 8 bases are a match to TRBD2. Trimming took 6 bases from V and 3 from J; bases not matched to a gene: 12. This CDR3 comprises 17 residues. Germline V gives CDR1 SEHNR, CDR2 FQNEAQ (reference sequence). The CDR3 DNA follows: TGTGCCAGCAGACCCCCGGTCGGCGGGAGGTACACCGGGGAGCTGTTTTTT. It translates to CASRPPVGGRYTGELFF.

The chain links TRBV28 to TRBJ1-4, with 11 bases aligning to TRBD1. V dropped 1 base and J dropped 4; count of bases not matched to a gene: 8. Germline CDR1 and CDR2: MDHEN and SYDVKM. CDR3 length: 18 amino acids. The CDR3 nucleotides read TGTGCCAGCAGTTTATTGGGGGACAGGGGGGGGCATAATGAAAAACTGTTTTTT. It yields the protein CASSLLGDRGGHNEKLFF.

The chain uses TRBV14 and TRBJ2-3; 11 nucleotides line up with TRBD2. V lost 1 base and J lost 6; bases outside the gene matches: 9. Germline loops: CDR1 SGHDN, CDR2 FVKESK. This CDR3 contains 17 residues. The CDR3 bases are TGTGCCAGCAGCCAAGTAGCTACTAGCGGGGGATCGGATACGCAGTATTTT. This sequence encodes CASSQVATSGGSDTQYF.

The V call is TRBV28, the J call TRBJ2-7; a possible D gene is TRBD1 (6 bases). Trimming took 5 bases from V and 3 from J, leaving 8 bases between them. This CDR3 has 12 amino acids. In germline, CDR1 is MDHEN, CDR2 SYDVKM. CDR3 DNA: TGTGCCAGCAGTGCAGGGGACTACGAGCAGTACTTC. Its translation is CASSAGDYEQYF.

This clonotype was counted ten times or more. The chain links TRBV20-1 to TRBJ2-3; D may correspond to TRBD1 or TRBD2 (5 bases each). The ends were cut back, 0 bases at V and 4 bases at J, with 14 bases in the middle. The CDR3 spans 15 residues. Germline-derived CDR1 and CDR2 are DFQATT and SNEGSKA (reference sequence). The CDR3 DNA follows: TGCAGTGCTAGAGACCCGGGACGACACCCAGATACGCAGTATTTT. Translating it yields CSARDPGRHPDTQYF.

This clonotype was seen many times. This rearrangement joins TRBV29-1 to TRBJ2-3, with D perhaps matching TRBD1 or TRBD2 (7 bases each). The CDR3 has 14 amino acids. Germline V CDR1 and CDR2: SQVTM, ANQGSEA. Trimming stripped 4 bases from V and 2 bases from J, with 13 bases between. Written as DNA, the CDR3 is TGCAGCGTTGGCGCAGGGGGGGACACAGATACGCAGTATTTT. Its translation is CSVGAGGDTDTQYF.

This chain uses TRBV6-2 or TRBV6-3 with TRBJ2-6, with unresolved D. Per the germline V gene, CDR1 is MNHEY and CDR2 is SVGEGT. V gave up 0 bases and J gave up 0 bases, with 3 bases separating them. CDR3 length: 15 amino acids. CDR3: CASSYSSSGANVLTF. The CDR3 bases are TGTGCCAGCAGTTACTCCAGCTCTGGGGCCAACGTCCTGACTTTC.

This clonotype was seen many times. The V gene is TRBV20-1, the J gene TRBJ2-3; TRBD2 agrees at 7 bases. This CDR3 contains 16 residues. The V gene end was trimmed by 1 base and the J gene end by 2 bases; junction bases not matched to a gene: 9. Germline V gives CDR1 DFQATT, CDR2 SNEGSKA (reference sequence). The CDR3 spells CSARALEGGDTDTQYF. The CDR3, as DNA: TGCAGTGCTAGAGCCCTAGAGGGAGGGGACACAGATACGCAGTATTTT.

About this clonotype itself: Just one base apart from a much larger clone, this may be a read error. The chain combines TRBV28 with TRBJ1-1; 7 bases fit TRBD1. Germline V lookup: CDR1 MDHEN, CDR2 SYDVKM. V was clipped by 5 bases and J by 11 bases; unmatched bases: 20. This CDR3 contains 16 residues. CDR3 in DNA: TGTGCCAGCAGTAACCGGGACAGCGTCGTGATCATCGGGGCTTTCTTT. Its protein is CASSNRDSVVIIGAFF. The full variable domain, rest sourced from reference TRBV28 and TRBJ1-1, is DVKVTQSSRYLVKRTGEKVFLECVQDMDHENMFWYRQDPGLGLRLIYFSYDVKMKEKGDIPEGYSVSREKKERFSLILESASTNQTSMYLCASSNRDSVVIIGAFFGQGTRLTVV.

This clonotype was recorded at least ten times. This chain uses TRBV5-1 with TRBJ1-2; 7 bases are a match to TRBD1. V shed 4 bases, J shed 2 bases, and the junction held 14 bases outside the gene matches. The CDR3 loop spans 17 amino acids. In germline, CDR1 is SGHRS, CDR2 YFSETQ. CDR3 sequence: CASSVGPYRGINYGYTF. As DNA, the CDR3 is TGCGCCAGCAGCGTGGGACCGTACAGGGGTATAAACTATGGCTACACCTTC.

The gene calls are TRBV19 and TRBJ2-2, with D unclear. The CDR3 has 14 residues. With 3 bases removed from V and 1 base from J, the gap between germline ends came to 6 bases. CDR1 and CDR2 (germline): LNHDA, SQIVND (reference sequence). CDR3 protein: CASSIGWNTGELFF. As DNA, the CDR3 is TGTGCCAGTAGTATTGGGTGGAACACCGGGGAGCTGTTTTTT.

This clonotype was detected ten times or more. This sequence joins TRBV20-1 and TRBJ2-1, with TRBD2 identical over 13 bases. Germline V lookup: CDR1 DFQATT, CDR2 SNEGSKA (reference sequence). CDR3 length: 15 amino acids. V gave up 5 bases and J gave up 8 bases; unmatched junction bases: 9. The CDR3 reads CSAQRTSGGFDEQFF. The CDR3 bases are TGCAGTGCTCAACGGACTAGCGGGGGCTTTGATGAGCAGTTCTTC.

This clonotype was picked up many times. The J gene is TRBJ2-7, the V gene TRBV4-1; 15 bases agree with TRBD2. The V segment lost 2 bases and the J segment 4 bases; nucleotides outside the gene matches: 3. Germline assignment: CDR1 MGHRA and CDR2 YSYEKL. This CDR3 has 16 amino acids. The CDR3 region has the DNA TGCGCCAGCAGCCAACCGGGACTAGCGGGGGGTTACGAGCAGTACTTC. Its protein product is CASSQPGLAGGYEQYF.

This clonotype has a count of ten or more. The chain links TRBV12-3 or TRBV12-4 to TRBJ1-4; 9 nucleotides line up with TRBD1. The junction had 8 bases not matched to a gene; V was cut back by 6 bases and J by 3 bases. This CDR3 has 16 amino acids. CDR3 DNA sequence: TGTGCCAGCAGCCGGACAGGGGATCTAGCTAATGAAAAACTGTTTTTT. Translating gives CASSRTGDLANEKLFF.

This chain uses TRBV19 with TRBJ2-1; either TRBD1 or TRBD2 may supply D (5 bases each). V was trimmed by 3 bases and J by 8 bases, leaving 17 bases between them. The CDR3 contains 15 residues. Germline V lookup: CDR1 LNHDA, CDR2 SQIVND (reference sequence). DNA of the CDR3: TGTGCCAGTAGTATCTTCTCCGGGGCCCCGGATGAGCAGTTCTTC. Translating it yields CASSIFSGAPDEQFF.

This clonotype was counted between two and nine times. The chain recombines TRBV5-1 with TRBJ2-1; 10 bases map to TRBD2. The CDR3 contains 17 residues. Germline CDR1 reads SGHRS; CDR2 reads YFSETQ. The junction had 15 bases not matched to a gene; V was cut back by 5 bases and J by 7 bases. CDR3 region: CASRFTSGGASGNEQFF. CDR3 bases: TGCGCCAGCAGATTTACCAGCGGGGGGGCGAGTGGAAATGAGCAGTTCTTC.

This sequence joins TRBV2 and TRBJ2-2, with D tentatively TRBD2 (6 bases). CDR1 is SNHLY and CDR2 is FYNNEI in the germline V gene. The CDR3 has 13 residues. Trimming shortened V by 8 bases and J by 7 bases, and 14 bases separated the two germline ends. This chain's CDR3 is CASLRLGSGELFF. The CDR3 DNA sequence: TGTGCCAGCTTACGACTAGGCAGCGGGGAGCTGTTTTTT. Complete variable domain (other parts from reference TRBV2 and TRBJ2-2): EPEVTQTPSHQVTQMGQEVILRCVPISNHLYFYWYRQILGQKVEFLVSFYNNEISEKSEIFDDQFSVERPDGSNFTLKIRSTKLEDSAMYFCASLRLGSGELFFGEGSRLTVL.

Concerning this clonotype itself: A much more abundant neighbour one base away suggests this may be a read error. The chain uses TRBV6-1 and TRBJ2-1; D is uncertain. Looked up from germline, CDR1 is MNHNS and CDR2 is SASEGT. This CDR3 contains 14 residues. DNA for the CDR3: TGTACCAGCAGTGAAGGTCCAATCCGCAATGAGCAGTTCTTC. It translates to CTSSEGPIRNEQFF.

This clonotype was observed a handful of times. J is TRBJ1-1 and V is TRBV7-6; D unresolved. The CDR3 has 14 amino acids. Germline loops: CDR1 SGHVS, CDR2 FNYEAQ. The germline V and J ends were trimmed by 4 bases and 5 bases, with 14 bases remaining between them. The CDR3, as DNA: TGTGCCAGCAGCTCCGGACCCAGAGGAACTGAAGCTTTCTTT. Translation gives CASSSGPRGTEAFF.

In its sample, this clonotype was seen many times. The chain combines TRBV20-1 with TRBJ2-2; D gene unclear. The CDR3 runs 12 residues. Trimming pared 5 bases from V and 6 bases from J, leaving 10 bases between. Germline V lookup: CDR1 DFQATT, CDR2 SNEGSKA (reference sequence). The CDR3 sequence is CSAEYGSGELFF. In nucleotides, the CDR3 is TGCAGTGCTGAGTACGGGTCCGGGGAGCTGTTTTTT.

The chain recombines TRBV10-3 with TRBJ2-3; TRBD1 might be the D (7 bases). The germline CDR1 and CDR2 sequences are ENHRY and SYGVKD. The germline V and J ends were trimmed by 6 bases and 11 bases, with 18 bases remaining between them. There are 13 residues in the CDR3. The CDR3 DNA is TGTGCCATCAGCCGCGGGACAGCAAATCTGCAGTATTTT. Protein product: CAISRGTANLQYF.

This clonotype showed up many times. The chain uses TRBV20-1 and TRBJ2-7; TRBD2 aligns across 11 bases. In germline, CDR1 is DFQATT, CDR2 SNEGSKA (reference sequence). Germline trimming cut 6 bases from V and 0 bases from J; bases unmatched to any gene: 4. CDR3 length: 14 residues. Here the CDR3 DNA reads TGCAGTGCGCCTAGCGGGGGGAGCTCCTACGAGCAGTACTTC. It encodes CSAPSGGSSYEQYF.

This clonotype was observed a handful of times. J is TRBJ2-3 and V is TRBV20-1; TRBD2 aligns across 9 bases. Germline CDR1 is DFQATT and CDR2 is SNEGSKA (reference sequence). The CDR3 is 12 residues long. Trimming removed 3 bases from V and 8 bases from J; junction bases left unmatched: 3. The CDR3 nucleotides are TGCAGTGCTAGGGCGGGAGGGGGTACGCAGTATTTT. It translates to CSARAGGGTQYF.

This clonotype was seen ten or more times. The J gene is TRBJ1-1, the V gene TRBV6-1; possible D gene TRBD1, 5 bases. Deletions cut 5 bases from V and 2 bases from J, with 6 bases between. Germline CDR1 reads MNHNS; CDR2 reads SASEGT. The CDR3 extends over 12 amino acids. The CDR3 coding sequence is TGTGCCAGCAGTTGGGACAACACTGAAGCTTTCTTT. Encoded protein: CASSWDNTEAFF.

This clonotype was seen repeatedly, ten times or more. This chain joins TRBV4-1 and TRBJ2-5, with TRBD1 matching 8 bases. The CDR3 contains 13 residues. The germline gives CDR1 MGHRA, CDR2 YSYEKL. Germline trimming cut 4 bases from V and 2 bases from J; bases unmatched to any gene: 0. In nucleotides, the CDR3 is TGCGCCAGCAGCCGACAGGGGCAAGAGACCCAGTACTTC. This gives the protein CASSRQGQETQYF.